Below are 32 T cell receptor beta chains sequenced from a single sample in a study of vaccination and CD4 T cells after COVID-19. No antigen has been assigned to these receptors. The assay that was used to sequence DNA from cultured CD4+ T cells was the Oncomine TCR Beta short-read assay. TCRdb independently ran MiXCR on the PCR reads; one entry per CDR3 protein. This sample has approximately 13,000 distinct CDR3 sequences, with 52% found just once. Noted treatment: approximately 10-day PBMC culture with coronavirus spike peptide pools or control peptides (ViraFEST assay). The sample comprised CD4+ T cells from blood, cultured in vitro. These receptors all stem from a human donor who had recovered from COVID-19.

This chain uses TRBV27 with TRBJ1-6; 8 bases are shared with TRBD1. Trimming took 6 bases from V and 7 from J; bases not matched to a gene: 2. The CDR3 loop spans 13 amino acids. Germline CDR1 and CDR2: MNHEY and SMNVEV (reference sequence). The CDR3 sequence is CASRGTGNSPLHF. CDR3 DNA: TGTGCCAGCAGGGGGACAGGCAATTCACCCCTCCACTTT.

The CDR3 loop reads CASSQQQKNTEAFF. CDR3 sequence (DNA): TGTGCCAGCAGCCAACAACAGAAGAACACTGAAGCTTTCTTT. The chain uses TRBV14 and TRBJ1-1; D ambiguous. The length of the CDR3 is 14 residues. Deletions cut 2 bases from V and 1 base from J, with 8 bases between. Germline CDR1 reads SGHDN; CDR2 reads FVKESK.

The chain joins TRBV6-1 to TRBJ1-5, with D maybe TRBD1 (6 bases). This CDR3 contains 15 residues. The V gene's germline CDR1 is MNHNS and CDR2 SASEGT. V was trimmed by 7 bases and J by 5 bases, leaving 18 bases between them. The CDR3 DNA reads TGTGCCAGCAAGTTATCCTACAGGGACGATCAGCCCCAGCATTTT. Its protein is CASKLSYRDDQPQHF.

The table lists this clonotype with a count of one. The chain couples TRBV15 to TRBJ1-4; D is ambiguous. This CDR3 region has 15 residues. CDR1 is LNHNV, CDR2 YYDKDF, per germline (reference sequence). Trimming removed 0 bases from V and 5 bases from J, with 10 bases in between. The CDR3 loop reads CATSRDGGPNEKLFF. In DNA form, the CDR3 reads TGTGCCACCAGCAGAGATGGAGGCCCCAATGAAAAACTGTTTTTT. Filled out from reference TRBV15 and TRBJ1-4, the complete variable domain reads DAMVIQNPRYQVTQFGKPVTLSCSQTLNHNVMYWYQQKSSQAPKLLFHYYDKDFNNEADTPDNFQSRRPNTSFCFLDIRSPGLGDTAMYLCATSRDGGPNEKLFFGSGTQLSVL.

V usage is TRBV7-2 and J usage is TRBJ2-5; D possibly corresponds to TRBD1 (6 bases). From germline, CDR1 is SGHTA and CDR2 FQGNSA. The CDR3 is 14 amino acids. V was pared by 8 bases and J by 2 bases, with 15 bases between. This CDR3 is CASGPPRGQETQYF. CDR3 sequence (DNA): TGTGCCAGCGGCCCGCCAAGGGGGCAAGAGACCCAGTACTTC.

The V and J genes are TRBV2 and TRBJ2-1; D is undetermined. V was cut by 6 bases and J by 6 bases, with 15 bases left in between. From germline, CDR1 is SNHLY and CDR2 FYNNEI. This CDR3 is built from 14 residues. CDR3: CASSAVSVSNEQFF. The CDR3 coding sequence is TGTGCCAGCAGCGCTGTCAGTGTGAGCAATGAGCAGTTCTTC.

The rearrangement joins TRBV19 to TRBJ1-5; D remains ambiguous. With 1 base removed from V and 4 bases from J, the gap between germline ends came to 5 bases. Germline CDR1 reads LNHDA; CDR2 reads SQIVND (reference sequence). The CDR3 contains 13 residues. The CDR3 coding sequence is TGTGCCAGTAGTATAGGGATAAATCAGCCCCAGCATTTT. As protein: CASSIGINQPQHF.

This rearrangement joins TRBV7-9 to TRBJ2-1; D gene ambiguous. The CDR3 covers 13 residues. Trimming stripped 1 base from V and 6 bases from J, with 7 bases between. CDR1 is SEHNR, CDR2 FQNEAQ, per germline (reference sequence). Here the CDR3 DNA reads TGTGCCAGCAGCTTAGTGTGGGGCAATGAGCAGTTCTTC. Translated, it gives CASSLVWGNEQFF.

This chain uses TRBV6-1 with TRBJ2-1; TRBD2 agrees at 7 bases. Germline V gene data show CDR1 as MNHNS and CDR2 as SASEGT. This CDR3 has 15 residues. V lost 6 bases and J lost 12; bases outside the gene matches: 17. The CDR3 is CASRTGTILVEGQFF. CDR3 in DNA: TGTGCCAGCAGAACCGGGACTATTTTAGTCGAGGGGCAGTTCTTC.

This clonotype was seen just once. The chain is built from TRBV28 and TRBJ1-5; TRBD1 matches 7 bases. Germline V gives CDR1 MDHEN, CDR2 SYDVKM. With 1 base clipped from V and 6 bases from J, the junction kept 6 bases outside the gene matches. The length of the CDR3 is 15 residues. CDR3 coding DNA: TGTGCCAGCAGTTTATATACACAGGGGAGTCAGCCCCAGCATTTT. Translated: CASSLYTQGSQPQHF.

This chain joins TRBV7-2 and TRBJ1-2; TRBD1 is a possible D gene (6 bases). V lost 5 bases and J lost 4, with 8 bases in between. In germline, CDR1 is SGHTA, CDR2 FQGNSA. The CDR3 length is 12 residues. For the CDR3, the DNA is TGTGCCAGCAGCGGGGACATCTATGGCTACACCTTC. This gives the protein CASSGDIYGYTF.

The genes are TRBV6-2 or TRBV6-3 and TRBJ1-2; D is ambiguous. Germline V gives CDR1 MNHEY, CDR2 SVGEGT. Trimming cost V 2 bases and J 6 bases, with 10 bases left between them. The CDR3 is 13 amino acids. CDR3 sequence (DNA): TGTGCCAGCAGTTACGAAAGACTGGATGGCTACACCTTC. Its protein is CASSYERLDGYTF.

The CDR3 sequence is CASSLPSGLSGANVLTF. The CDR3 DNA reads TGTGCCAGCAGCTTACCATCAGGGCTTTCTGGGGCCAACGTCCTGACTTTC. V usage is TRBV7-2 and J usage is TRBJ2-6, with a weak D call TRBD1 (5 bases). V gave up 2 bases and J gave up 1 base, with 12 bases separating them. Germline lookup yields CDR1 SGHTA and CDR2 FQGNSA. The CDR3 length is 17 residues.

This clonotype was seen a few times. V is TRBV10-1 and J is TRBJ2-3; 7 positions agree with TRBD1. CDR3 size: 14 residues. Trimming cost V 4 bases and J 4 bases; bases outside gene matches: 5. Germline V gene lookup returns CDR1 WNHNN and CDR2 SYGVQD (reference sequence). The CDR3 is CASSVRGLADTQYF. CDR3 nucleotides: TGCGCCAGCAGTGTAAGGGGGCTCGCAGATACGCAGTATTTT.

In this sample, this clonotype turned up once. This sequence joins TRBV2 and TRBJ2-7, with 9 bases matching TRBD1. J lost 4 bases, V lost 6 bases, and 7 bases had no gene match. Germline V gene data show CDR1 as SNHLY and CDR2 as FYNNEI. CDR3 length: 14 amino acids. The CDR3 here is CASRSTGTGYEQYF. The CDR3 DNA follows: TGTGCCAGCAGATCTACCGGGACAGGGTACGAGCAGTACTTC.

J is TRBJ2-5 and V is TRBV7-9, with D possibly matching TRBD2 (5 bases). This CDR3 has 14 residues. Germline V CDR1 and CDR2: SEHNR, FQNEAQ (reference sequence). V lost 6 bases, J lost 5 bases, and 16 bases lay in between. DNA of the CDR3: TGTGCCAGCAGACCTAGTGCGGGCGGGGAGACCCAGTACTTC. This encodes CASRPSAGGETQYF.

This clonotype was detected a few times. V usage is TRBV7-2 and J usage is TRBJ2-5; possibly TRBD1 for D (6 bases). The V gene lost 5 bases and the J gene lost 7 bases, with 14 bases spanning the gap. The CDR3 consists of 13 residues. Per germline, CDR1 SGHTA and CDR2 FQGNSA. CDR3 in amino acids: CASSRKQGATQYF. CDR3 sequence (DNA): TGTGCCAGCAGCCGAAAACAGGGCGCGACCCAGTACTTC.

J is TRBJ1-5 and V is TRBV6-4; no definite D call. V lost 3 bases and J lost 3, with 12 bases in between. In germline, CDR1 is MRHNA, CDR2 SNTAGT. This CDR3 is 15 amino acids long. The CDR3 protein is CASSEEGALNQPQHF. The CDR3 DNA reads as TGTGCCAGCAGTGAAGAAGGAGCCCTCAATCAGCCCCAGCATTTT.

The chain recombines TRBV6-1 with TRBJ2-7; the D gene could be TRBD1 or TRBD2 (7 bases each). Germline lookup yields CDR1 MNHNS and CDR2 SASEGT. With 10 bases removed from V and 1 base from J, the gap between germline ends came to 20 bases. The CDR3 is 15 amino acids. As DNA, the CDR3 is TGTGCCACCCAGGGGGGGGGCTATAGTTCCTACGAGCAGTACTTC. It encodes CATQGGGYSSYEQYF.

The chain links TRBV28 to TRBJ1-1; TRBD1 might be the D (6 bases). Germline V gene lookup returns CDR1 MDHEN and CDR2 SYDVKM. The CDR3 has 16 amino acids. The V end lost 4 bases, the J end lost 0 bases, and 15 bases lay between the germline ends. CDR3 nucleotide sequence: TGTGCCAGCAGTTCCCCGACGAGGGGGGTGAACACTGAAGCTTTCTTT. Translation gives CASSSPTRGVNTEAFF.

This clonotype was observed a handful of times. The CDR3 reads CSAGPSGSTDTQYF. The CDR3 DNA reads TGCAGTGCTGGCCCTAGCGGGTCAACAGATACGCAGTATTTT. This chain links TRBV20-1 with TRBJ2-3; TRBD2 aligns across 8 bases. This CDR3 has 14 residues. With V trimmed by 5 bases and J by 3 bases, 7 bases remained unmatched. Germline V gene lookup returns CDR1 DFQATT and CDR2 SNEGSKA (reference sequence).

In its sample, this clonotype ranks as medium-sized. Written as DNA, the CDR3 is TGTGCCTGGAGGAGCCTGGGGAGGGTCAGCACTGAAGCTTTCTTT. Translated: CAWRSLGRVSTEAFF. V and J are TRBV30 and TRBJ1-1; D is unclear. V was clipped by 3 bases and J by 4 bases, with 18 bases between them. Germline values: CDR1 GTSNPN, CDR2 SVGIG (reference sequence). CDR3 size: 15 residues.

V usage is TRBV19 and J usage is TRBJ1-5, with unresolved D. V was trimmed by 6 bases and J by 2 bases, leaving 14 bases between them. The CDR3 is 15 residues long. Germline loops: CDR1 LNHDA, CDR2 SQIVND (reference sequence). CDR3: CASSTKGDRNQPQHF. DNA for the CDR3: TGTGCCAGTAGCACTAAGGGAGATCGCAATCAGCCCCAGCATTTT.

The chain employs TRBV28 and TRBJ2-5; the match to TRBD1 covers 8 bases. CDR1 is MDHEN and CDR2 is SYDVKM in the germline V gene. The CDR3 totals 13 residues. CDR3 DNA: TGTGCTTCTAGGGCAGGGGGCGCAGGGACCCAGTACTTC. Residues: CASRAGGAGTQYF.

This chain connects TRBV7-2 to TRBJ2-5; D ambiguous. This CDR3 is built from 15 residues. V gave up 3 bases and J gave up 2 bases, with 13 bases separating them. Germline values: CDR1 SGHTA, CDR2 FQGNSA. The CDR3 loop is CASSFGSILQETQYF. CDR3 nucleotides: TGTGCCAGCAGCTTTGGATCCATCTTACAAGAGACCCAGTACTTC.

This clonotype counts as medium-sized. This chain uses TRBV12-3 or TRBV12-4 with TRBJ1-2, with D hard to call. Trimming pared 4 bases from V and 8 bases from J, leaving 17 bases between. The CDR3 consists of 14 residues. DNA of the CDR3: TGTGCCAGCAGTTACTCAGGCTATCTAGGAGGCTACACCTTC. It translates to CASSYSGYLGGYTF.

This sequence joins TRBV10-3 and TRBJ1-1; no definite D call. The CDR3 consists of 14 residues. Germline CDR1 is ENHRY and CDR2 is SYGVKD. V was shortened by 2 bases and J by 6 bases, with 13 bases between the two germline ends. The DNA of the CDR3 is TGTGCCATCAGTGAGGGTGTCCTCTTTCCTGAAGCTTTCTTT. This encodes CAISEGVLFPEAFF.

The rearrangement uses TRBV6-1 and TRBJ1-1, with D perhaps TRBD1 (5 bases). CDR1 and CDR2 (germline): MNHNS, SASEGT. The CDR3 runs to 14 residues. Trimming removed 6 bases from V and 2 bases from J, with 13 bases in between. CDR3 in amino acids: CASRLTVTNTEAFF. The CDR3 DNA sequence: TGTGCCAGCAGATTGACAGTGACTAACACTGAAGCTTTCTTT.

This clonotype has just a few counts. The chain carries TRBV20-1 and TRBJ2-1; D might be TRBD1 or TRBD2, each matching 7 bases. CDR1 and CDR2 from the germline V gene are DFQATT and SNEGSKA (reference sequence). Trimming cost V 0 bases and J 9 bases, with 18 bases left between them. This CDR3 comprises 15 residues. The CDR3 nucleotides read TGCAGTGCTAGAGATTGGGGGCAGGGGGAGGGTGAGCAGTTCTTC. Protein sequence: CSARDWGQGEGEQFF.

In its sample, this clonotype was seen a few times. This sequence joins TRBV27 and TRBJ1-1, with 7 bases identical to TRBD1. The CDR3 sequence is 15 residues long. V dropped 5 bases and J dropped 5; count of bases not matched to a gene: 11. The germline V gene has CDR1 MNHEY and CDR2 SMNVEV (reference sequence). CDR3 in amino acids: CASSHDRDLGTEAFF. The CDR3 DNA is TGTGCCAGCAGTCACGACAGGGACCTGGGGACTGAAGCTTTCTTT.

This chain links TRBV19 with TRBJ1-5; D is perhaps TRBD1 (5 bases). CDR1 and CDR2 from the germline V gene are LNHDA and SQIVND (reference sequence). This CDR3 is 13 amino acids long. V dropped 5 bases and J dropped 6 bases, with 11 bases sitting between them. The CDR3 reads CASSVRGSQPQHF. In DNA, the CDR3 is TGTGCCAGTAGTGTTAGGGGCAGTCAGCCCCAGCATTTT. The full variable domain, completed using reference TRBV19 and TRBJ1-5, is DGGITQSPKYLFRKEGQNVTLSCEQNLNHDAMYWYRQDPGQGLRLIYYSQIVNDFQKGDIAEGYSVSREKKESFPLTVTSAQKNPTAFYLCASSVRGSQPQHFGDGTRLSIL.

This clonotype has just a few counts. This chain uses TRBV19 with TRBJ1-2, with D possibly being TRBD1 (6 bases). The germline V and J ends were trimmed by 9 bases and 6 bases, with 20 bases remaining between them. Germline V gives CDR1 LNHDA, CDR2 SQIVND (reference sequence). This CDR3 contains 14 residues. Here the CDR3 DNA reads TGTGCCAGCAAAATACAGGGAGGAGTGGATGGCTACACCTTC. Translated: CASKIQGGVDGYTF.